This is a list of T cell receptor beta chains from one sample in a study of vaccination and CD4 T cells after COVID-19. Their antigens are not known. TCRdb fed the PCR reads into MiXCR, producing one record per CDR3 protein. In the table there are thousands of distinct CDR3 sequences, roughly 27% of which are singletons. Sequenced input: CD4+ T cells from blood, cultured in vitro. These receptors all come from a human donor in good health. Both conserved end residues are part of each CDR3. A D gene is named only where the DNA matches it firmly. Size is omitted from some rows. Given values are once, few, many or a class for expanded clones.

. TRBJ2-1 . TRBV20-1 CSARTAFYNEQFF TGCAGTGCCCGGACCGCGTTTTACAATGAGCAGTTCTTC
. TRBJ2-7 few TRBV11-1 CASSRGQSQPYEQYF TGTGCCAGCAGCCGAGGACAGAGCCAACCCTACGAGCAGTACTTC
TRBD1 TRBJ2-7 few TRBV20-1 CSARAHRGAYEQYF TGCAGTGCTAGGGCGCACAGGGGTGCCTACGAGCAGTACTTC
. TRBJ2-5 . TRBV7-2 CASSLAVGRQETQYF TGTGCCAGCAGCTTAGCGGTCGGCAGACAAGAGACCCAGTACTTC
TRBD1 TRBJ2-6 . TRBV6-5 CASSYSGQGLGAGANVLTF TGTGCCAGCAGTTACTCTGGACAGGGCCTCGGAGCTGGGGCCAACGTCCTGACTTTC
. TRBJ1-5 . TRBV10-3 CAIGTLNQPQHF TGTGCCATCGGGACACTCAATCAGCCCCAGCATTTT
. TRBJ2-3 few TRBV11-2 CASSVGDTQYF TGTGCCAGCAGCGTTGGGGATACGCAGTATTTT
TRBD2 TRBJ2-1 few TRBV29-1 CSVEEGGRINEQFF TGCAGCGTTGAAGAGGGCGGGAGAATAAATGAGCAGTTCTTC
TRBD1 TRBJ1-6 . TRBV14 CASSQDSGTGAQGDSPLHF TGTGCCAGCAGCCAAGATTCCGGGACAGGGGCCCAGGGAGATTCACCCCTCCACTTT
. TRBJ2-4 few TRBV20-1 CSARDPYSENIQYF TGCAGTGCTAGAGATCCATACAGTGAAAACATTCAGTACTTC
. TRBJ1-1 . TRBV5-6 CASSWGRTIMNTEAFF TGTGCCAGCAGCTGGGGACGGACAATTATGAACACTGAAGCTTTCTTT
. TRBJ1-1 few TRBV11-1 CASSREGGSTEAFF TGTGCCAGCAGCCGAGAAGGGGGGTCCACTGAAGCTTTCTTT
TRBD1 TRBJ2-5 . TRBV5-4 CASSPGGSQETQYF TGTGCCAGCAGCCCAGGGGGTAGTCAAGAGACCCAGTACTTC
. TRBJ1-1 few TRBV12-3/TRBV12-4 CASSFGGTEAFF TGTGCCAGCAGTTTTGGTGGGACTGAAGCTTTCTTT
. TRBJ1-1 . TRBV20-1 CSARDLGRGTEAFF TGCAGTGCTAGAGATTTGGGGAGGGGCACTGAAGCTTTCTTT
TRBD1 TRBJ1-4 . TRBV28 CASSQPGQMSEKLFF TGTGCCAGCAGTCAACCGGGACAGATGAGCGAAAAACTGTTTTTT
. TRBJ1-2 few TRBV21-1 CASSNQGAGYTF TGTGCCAGCAGCAATCAGGGTGCGGGCTACACCTTC
TRBD2 TRBJ2-7 . TRBV6-2/TRBV6-3 CASSPRGLVSYEQYF TGTGCCAGCAGCCCTCGGGGACTAGTCTCCTACGAGCAGTACTTC
. TRBJ2-4 few TRBV19 CATGSDGRNIQYF TGTGCCACCGGATCGGACGGAAGAAACATTCAGTACTTC
. TRBJ2-7 few TRBV12-3/TRBV12-4 CASSLSGIYEQYF TGTGCCAGCAGTTTAAGCGGCATCTACGAGCAGTACTTC
. TRBJ2-1 . TRBV18 CASFTLLARAYNEQFF TGTGCCAGCTTCACATTGCTAGCTCGAGCCTACAATGAGCAGTTCTTC
. TRBJ1-1 . TRBV20-1 CSARDRSFEAFF TGCAGTGCTAGGGACAGATCTTTTGAAGCTTTCTTT
. TRBJ2-4 few TRBV25-1 CASSGTVPPNIQYF TGTGCCAGCAGTGGCACGGTACCCCCAAACATTCAGTACTTC
. TRBJ1-5 few TRBV21-1 CASSPLPHGSPRNNQPQHF TGTGCCAGCAGCCCCCTTCCCCACGGATCCCCCAGGAACAATCAGCCCCAGCATTTT
. TRBJ2-1 . TRBV20-1 CSARDLDFYNEQFF TGCAGTGCTAGAGATCTGGATTTCTACAATGAGCAGTTCTTC
. TRBJ2-7 . TRBV7-6 CASSPPMGRRSYEQYF TGTGCCAGCAGCCCCCCCATGGGGAGACGCTCCTACGAGCAGTACTTC
. TRBJ2-3 . TRBV4-1 CASSQLPGVSPADTQYF TGCGCCAGCAGCCAACTTCCCGGGGTTAGTCCAGCGGATACGCAGTATTTT
TRBD1 TRBJ1-2 . TRBV4-3 CASSLGQVSYGYTF TGCGCCAGCAGCCTAGGACAGGTCTCCTATGGCTACACCTTC
TRBD2 TRBJ2-7 . TRBV20-1 CSAREGLNSYEQYF TGCAGTGCTAGAGAGGGACTAAACTCCTACGAGCAGTACTTC
TRBD1 TRBJ2-5 . TRBV20-1 CSAWDRVQETQYF TGCAGTGCTTGGGACAGGGTACAAGAGACCCAGTACTTC
TRBD1 TRBJ2-3 medium-sized TRBV30 CAWSVPDRGNTDTQYF TGTGCCTGGAGTGTTCCGGACAGGGGCAACACAGATACGCAGTATTTT
. TRBJ2-3 . TRBV20-1 CSASKIGDAGRGTDTQYF TGCAGTGCTAGCAAGATCGGGGACGCAGGAAGAGGCACAGATACGCAGTATTTT
. TRBJ2-1 . TRBV9 CASSVSYNEQFF TGTGCCAGCAGCGTCTCCTACAATGAGCAGTTCTTC
TRBD1 TRBJ1-5 few TRBV6-1 CASSRGWDRENQPQHF TGTGCCAGCAGTCGGGGTTGGGACAGGGAGAATCAGCCCCAGCATTTT
. TRBJ2-7 . TRBV28 CASSFRTWGPEQYF TGTGCCAGCAGTTTCCGAACTTGGGGTCCCGAGCAGTACTTC
TRBD1 TRBJ1-5 few TRBV7-2 CASSLEWTGSNQPQHF TGTGCCAGCAGCTTAGAATGGACAGGGAGTAATCAGCCCCAGCATTTT
TRBD1 TRBJ1-3 . TRBV7-6 CASSPGTAYSGNTIYF TGTGCCAGCAGCCCCGGGACAGCGTACTCTGGAAACACCATATATTTT
. TRBJ1-5 few TRBV9 CASSGGYSNQPQHF TGTGCCAGCAGCGGGGGGTACAGCAATCAGCCCCAGCATTTT
. TRBJ2-7 . TRBV6-2/TRBV6-3 CASRPRSSSYEQYF TGTGCCAGCAGACCCCGGTCTAGCTCCTACGAGCAGTACTTC
. TRBJ2-7 few TRBV7-2 CASSLIWGTYEQYF TGTGCCAGCAGCTTAATTTGGGGAACCTACGAGCAGTACTTC
. TRBJ2-6 . TRBV7-9 CASSLTETAGGANVLTF TGTGCCAGCAGCTTAACGGAGACCGCGGGTGGGGCCAACGTCCTGACTTTC
TRBD1 TRBJ2-1 few TRBV7-2 CASSYNTGGENEQFF TGTGCCAGCAGCTACAATACAGGGGGCGAGAATGAGCAGTTCTTC
. TRBJ2-5 few TRBV6-2/TRBV6-3 CASSYGLGVQETQYF TGTGCCAGCAGTTACGGGTTAGGAGTTCAAGAGACCCAGTACTTC
. TRBJ2-5 . TRBV20-1 CSASPGERGYLQETQYF TGCAGTGCTAGTCCAGGGGAGAGGGGTTATCTCCAAGAGACCCAGTACTTC
. TRBJ2-7 . TRBV6-5 CASSLHRGEQYF TGTGCCAGCAGTTTACACCGTGGCGAGCAGTACTTC
TRBD1 TRBJ1-6 . TRBV4-3 CASSQDPGQSNSPLHF TGCGCCAGCAGCCAAGATCCGGGACAGAGTAATTCACCCCTCCACTTT
. TRBJ2-3 . TRBV20-1 CSARSHGPAASTDTQYF TGCAGTGCTAGAAGTCACGGCCCAGCGGCTAGCACAGATACGCAGTATTTT
. TRBJ1-4 . TRBV20-1 CSARDRGSNEKLFF TGCAGTGCTAGAGATCGAGGGAGTAATGAAAAACTGTTTTTT
. TRBJ2-6 few TRBV28 CASSPAGQLFSGANVLTF TGTGCCAGCAGTCCGGCGGGACAGTTGTTCTCTGGGGCCAACGTCCTGACTTTC
. TRBJ1-1 few TRBV11-1 CASSLDRERTEAFF TGTGCCAGCAGCCTAGACCGGGAGCGCACTGAAGCTTTCTTT
TRBD1 TRBJ2-3 . TRBV27 CASSSIRTGPFADTQYF TGTGCCAGCAGTTCAATCAGGACAGGGCCTTTTGCAGATACGCAGTATTTT
TRBD1 TRBJ1-1 hyperexpanded TRBV27 CASGRWDRANTEAFF TGTGCCAGCGGAAGATGGGACAGGGCGAACACTGAAGCTTTCTTT
TRBD1 TRBJ1-4 . TRBV20-1 CSASGGQPNEKLFF TGCAGTGCTAGCGGGGGACAGCCTAATGAAAAACTGTTTTTT
. TRBJ1-4 . TRBV28 CASSGSRAWVFF TGTGCCAGCAGCGGAAGTAGGGCATGGGTGTTTTTT
. TRBJ2-6 . TRBV28 CASSFGSGDGANVLTF TGTGCCAGCAGTTTTGGCTCGGGCGATGGCGCCAACGTCCTGACTTTC